A single T cell receptor beta chain is shown here with its context. At one end the junction does not follow the germline gene, possibly because of a read error. These data originate in a study of early T cells in non-severe SARS-CoV-2 infection. Each cDNA molecule carried a unique molecular identifier. TCRdb re-called the 5' RACE reads through MiXCR, storing one row per CDR3 protein. The sample yields roughly 100,000 distinct CDR3 sequences, around 12% seen once. The sample in question was whole blood, obtained at baseline. This TCR came from an adult who was a healthcare worker with PCR-confirmed SARS-CoV-2 infection or an uninfected control (not recorded which).

In nucleotides, the CDR3 is TGTGGCAGCAGCTTAGGTTCGGTCAATCAGCCCCAGCATTTT. Its translation: CGSSLGSVNQPQHF. This chain links TRBV11-2 with TRBJ1-5; D not resolved. Germline CDR1 is SGHAT and CDR2 is FQNNGV. The CDR3 extends over 14 amino acids. Complete variable domain (other parts from reference TRBV11-2 and TRBJ1-5): EAGVAQSPRYKIIEKRQSVAFWCNPISGHATLYWYQQILGQGPKLLIQFQNNGVVDDSQLPKDRFSAERLKGVDSTLKIQPAKLEDSAVYLCGSSLGSVNQPQHFGDGTRLSIL.